Below, 10 T cell receptor beta chains from the same sample are listed, as sequenced in a study of blood T cells in healthy people across ages (dated by TCRdb to between 2014 and 2016). Library generation was performed with 5' RACE. For sequencing, an Illumina HiSeq 2500 was employed. The second PCR ran for roughly 7 to 11 cycles and used a J-beta primer mix along with a sample-barcoded 5' primer. TCRdb passed the public sequencing reads through fastp at Q25 and MiXCR, retaining productive beta sequences. Records with the same CDR3 protein are collapsed into one entry carrying the most frequent genes and DNA. A total of roughly 1,000,000 distinct CDR3 sequences appear in this sample, about 25% of them only once. The ten top clones hold around 0.75% of the sample. A further study also used this sample, focusing on T cells of mothers and their children.

Sequenced material: blood. All receptors come from a girl aged 2 to 10 in good health.

The chain combines TRBV29-1 with TRBJ1-1; possibly TRBD1 for D (5 bases). From germline, CDR1 is SQVTM and CDR2 ANQGSEA. The CDR3 contains 13 residues. V was pared by 7 bases and J by 0 bases, with 12 bases between. The chain's CDR3 is CSAGRGLNTEAFF. The CDR3 nucleotides read TGCAGCGCCGGGAGGGGCTTGAACACTGAAGCTTTCTTT.

This clonotype was seen many times. The chain employs TRBV28 and TRBJ1-1; no definite D call. Germline assignment: CDR1 MDHEN and CDR2 SYDVKM. V was cut by 2 bases and J by 1 base, with 11 bases left in between. The CDR3 sequence is 15 residues long. The CDR3 region is CASSLDRRENTEAFF. In DNA, the CDR3 is TGTGCCAGCAGTTTAGATCGTCGGGAGAACACTGAAGCTTTCTTT.

The chain uses TRBV18 and TRBJ2-4; 7 positions agree with TRBD2. Germline-derived CDR1 and CDR2 are KGHSH and LQKENI. The CDR3 is 17 residues long. J gave up 5 bases and V 5 bases, and 15 bases lay outside the gene matches. In DNA form, the CDR3 reads TGTGCCAGCTCATCTGCCTACTTGGGGGGGAGCCAAAACATTCAGTACTTC. It is translated as CASSSAYLGGSQNIQYF.

This clonotype was seen only a few times. The chain employs TRBV12-3 or TRBV12-4 and TRBJ1-6; 8 bases align to TRBD1. The CDR3 has 15 residues. J lost 8 bases, V lost 6 bases, and 9 bases had no gene match. CDR3 sequence reads: CASSRTGTGYSPLHF. Written as DNA, the CDR3 is TGTGCCAGCAGCCGAACAGGGACAGGCTATTCACCCCTCCACTTT.

This clonotype was seen a few times. J is TRBJ1-2 and V is TRBV5-5, with D unclear. CDR1 is SGHKS, CDR2 YYEKEE, per germline (reference sequence). V lost 1 base, J lost 3 bases, and 7 bases lay in between. The CDR3 extends over 13 amino acids. This CDR3 is CASSLTPDYGYTF. The CDR3 DNA is TGTGCCAGCAGCTTGACACCAGACTATGGCTACACCTTC.

V usage is TRBV3-1 and J usage is TRBJ2-5; D is unclear. The DNA matches TRBJ2-1 better at its end, which makes the J call doubtful. The CDR3 extends over 14 amino acids. Germline CDR1 LGHDT, CDR2 YNNKEL (reference sequence). CDR3 residues: CASSQDPGSAEQFF. CDR3 in DNA: TGTGCCAGCAGCCAAGACCCGGGTTCGGCTGAGCAGTTCTTC.

This clonotype has only a few counts. V is TRBV27 and J is TRBJ2-1; a possible D gene is TRBD1 (5 bases). The J call is uncertain, as TRBJ2-7 better fits the DNA end. This CDR3 region has 16 residues. The germline gives CDR1 MNHEY, CDR2 SMNVEV (reference sequence). The CDR3, as DNA: TGTGCCAGCAGTCCGATTCCGACAGCAGATTTCTACGAGCAGTACTTC. Encoded protein: CASSPIPTADFYEQYF.

The table lists this clonotype with many counts. Given a much more abundant clone one base away, this may be a read error. The J gene is TRBJ2-3, the V gene TRBV12-3 or TRBV12-4; the D is unclear. This CDR3 is 11 amino acids long. V was trimmed by 5 bases and J by 2 bases, leaving 2 bases between them. Written as DNA, the CDR3 is TGTGCCAGCAGTATCACAGATACGCAGTATTTT. Translation gives CASSITDTQYF.

This sequence joins TRBV7-3 and TRBJ1-1, with 7 bases lining up with TRBD1. The ends lost 5 bases at V and 8 bases at J; junction bases unmatched: 8. Germline V CDR1 and CDR2: SGHTA, FQGTGA. The CDR3 is made up of 13 amino acids. CDR3 amino acids: CASSTGTVREAFF. CDR3 sequence (DNA): TGTGCCAGCAGCACAGGGACAGTAAGAGAAGCTTTCTTT.

This clonotype was recorded a few times. V gene TRBV7-3 combines with J gene TRBJ2-3; 14 positions agree with TRBD2. V gave up 7 bases and J gave up 5 bases; unmatched junction bases: 5. The CDR3 runs 15 residues. Germline CDR1 is SGHTA and CDR2 is FQGTGA. The CDR3 DNA sequence: TGTGCCAGCACCCCCGGACTAGCGGGAGGAGATACGCAGTATTTT. Its protein is CASTPGLAGGDTQYF.